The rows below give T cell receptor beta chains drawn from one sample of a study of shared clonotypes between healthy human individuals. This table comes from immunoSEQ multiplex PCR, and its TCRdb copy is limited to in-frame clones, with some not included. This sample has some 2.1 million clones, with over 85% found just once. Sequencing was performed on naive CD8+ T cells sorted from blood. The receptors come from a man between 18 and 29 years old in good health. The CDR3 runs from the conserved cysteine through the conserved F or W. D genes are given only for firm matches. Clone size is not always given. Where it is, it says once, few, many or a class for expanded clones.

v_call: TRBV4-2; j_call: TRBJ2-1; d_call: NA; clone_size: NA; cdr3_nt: TGTGCCAGCAGCCCTGGCGAGGGGTTTTCCTACAATGAGCAGTTCTTC; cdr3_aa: CASSPGEGFSYNEQFF
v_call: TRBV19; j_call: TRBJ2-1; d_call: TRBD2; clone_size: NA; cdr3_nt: TGTGCCAGTAGTCCTAGCGGGGGGTACAATGAGCAGTTCTTC; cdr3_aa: CASSPSGGYNEQFF
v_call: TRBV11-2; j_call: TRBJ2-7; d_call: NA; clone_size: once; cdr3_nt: TGTGCCAGCAGCTTAGGTCCCTCCTACGAGCAGTACTTC; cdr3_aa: CASSLGPSYEQYF
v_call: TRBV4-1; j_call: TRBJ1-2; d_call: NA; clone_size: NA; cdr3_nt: TGCGCCAGCAGCCCCTTGACGGGGGGCCTCTATGGCTACACCTTC; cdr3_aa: CASSPLTGGLYGYTF
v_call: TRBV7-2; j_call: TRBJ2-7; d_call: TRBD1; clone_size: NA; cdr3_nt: TGTGCCAGCAGCCTGGCTTATGGACAGGGGACGTACGAGCAGTACTTC; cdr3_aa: CASSLAYGQGTYEQYF
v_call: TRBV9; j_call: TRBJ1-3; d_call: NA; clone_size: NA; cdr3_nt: TGTGCCAGCAGCGTATCGGCCTCCTCTGGAAACACCATATATTTT; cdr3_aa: CASSVSASSGNTIYF
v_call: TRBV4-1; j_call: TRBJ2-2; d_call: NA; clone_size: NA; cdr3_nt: TGCGCCAGCAGCCTAGGGCAGCACACCGGGGAGCTGTTTTTT; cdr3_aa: CASSLGQHTGELFF
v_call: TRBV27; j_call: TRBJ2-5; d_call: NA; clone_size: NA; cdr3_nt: TGTGCCAGCAGTTTGGGACTGCCGGAGACCCAGTACTTC; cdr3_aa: CASSLGLPETQYF
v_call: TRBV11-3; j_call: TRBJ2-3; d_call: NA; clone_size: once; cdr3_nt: TGTGCCAGCAGCTTAGGCGGCATCACAGATACGCAGTATTTT; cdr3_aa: CASSLGGITDTQYF
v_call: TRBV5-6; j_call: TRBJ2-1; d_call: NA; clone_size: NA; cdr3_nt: TGTGCCAGCAGCTCCGACTGGTACAATGAGCAGTTCTTC; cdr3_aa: CASSSDWYNEQFF
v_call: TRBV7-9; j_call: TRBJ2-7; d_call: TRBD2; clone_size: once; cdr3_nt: TGTGCCAGCAGCGTAGCGGGCTCCTACGAGCAGTACTTC; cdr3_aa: CASSVAGSYEQYF
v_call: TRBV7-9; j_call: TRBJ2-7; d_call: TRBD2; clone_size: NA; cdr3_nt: TGTGCCAGCAGCTTAGCGCCTAGCGGGGGCTACGAGCAGTACTTC; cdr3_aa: CASSLAPSGGYEQYF
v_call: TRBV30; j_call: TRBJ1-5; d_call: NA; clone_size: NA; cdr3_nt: TGTGCCTGGAGTGTAGGAGCGAATAGCAATCAGCCCCAGCATTTT; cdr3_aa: CAWSVGANSNQPQHF
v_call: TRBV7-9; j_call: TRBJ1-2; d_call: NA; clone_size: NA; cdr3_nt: TGTGCCAGCAGTTTTATTACCCCCGGGGACTACACCTTC; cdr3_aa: CASSFITPGDYTF
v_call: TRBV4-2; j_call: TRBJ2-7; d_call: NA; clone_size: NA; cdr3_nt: TGTGCCAGCAGCCAAACTTTTATGGGCTCCTACGAGCAGTACTTC; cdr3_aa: CASSQTFMGSYEQYF
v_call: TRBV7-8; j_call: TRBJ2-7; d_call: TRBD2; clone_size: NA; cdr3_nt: TGTGCCAGCAGCTCTTCAAGGCTAGCGGGAGGAGCCTACGAGCAGTACTTC; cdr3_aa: CASSSSRLAGGAYEQYF
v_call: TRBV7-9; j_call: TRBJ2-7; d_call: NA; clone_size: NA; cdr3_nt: TGTGCCAGCAGCTTCACCTTGACAAAGACCTACGAGCAGTACTTC; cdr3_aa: CASSFTLTKTYEQYF
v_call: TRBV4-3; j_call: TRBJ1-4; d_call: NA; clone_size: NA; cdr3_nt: TGCGCCAGCAGCCAGACTTCCGCAACTAATGAAAAACTGTTTTTT; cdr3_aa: CASSQTSATNEKLFF
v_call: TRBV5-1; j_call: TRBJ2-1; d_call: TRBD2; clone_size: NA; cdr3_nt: TGCGCCAGCAGCCTGGTGGCGGGGGGGCCCGTCAATGAGCAGTTCTTC; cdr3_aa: CASSLVAGGPVNEQFF
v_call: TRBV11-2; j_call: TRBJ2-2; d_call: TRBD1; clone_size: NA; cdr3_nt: TGTGCCAGCAGAACCACAGGGGGCCCCGGGGAGCTGTTTTTT; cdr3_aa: CASRTTGGPGELFF
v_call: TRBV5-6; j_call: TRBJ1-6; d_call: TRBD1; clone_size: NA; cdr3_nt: TGTGCCAGCAGGGCCGGGACAGGCATACAACCCCTCCACTTT; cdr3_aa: CASRAGTGIQPLHF
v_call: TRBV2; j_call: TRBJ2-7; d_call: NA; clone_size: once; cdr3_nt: TGTGCCAGCAATGGATTTTCCTACGAGCAGTACTTC; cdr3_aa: CASNGFSYEQYF
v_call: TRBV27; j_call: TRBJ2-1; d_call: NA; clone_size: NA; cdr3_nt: TGTGCCAGCAGTTCTCTGAGCTCCTACAATGAGCAGTTCTTC; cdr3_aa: CASSSLSSYNEQFF
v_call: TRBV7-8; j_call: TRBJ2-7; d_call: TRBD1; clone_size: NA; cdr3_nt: TGTGCCAGCAGCTCGCAGTCCGGGACAGGGATCTACGAGCAGTACTTC; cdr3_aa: CASSSQSGTGIYEQYF
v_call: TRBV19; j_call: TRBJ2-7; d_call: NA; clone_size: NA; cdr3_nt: TGTGCCAGTAGTATGGGACAAAAATACGAGCAGTACTTC; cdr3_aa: CASSMGQKYEQYF
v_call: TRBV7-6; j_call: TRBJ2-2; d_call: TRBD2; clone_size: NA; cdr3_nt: TGTGCCAGCAGCAGTTGGACTAGCGGAGGGGCCCTCACCGGGGAGCTGTTTTTT; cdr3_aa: CASSSWTSGGALTGELFF
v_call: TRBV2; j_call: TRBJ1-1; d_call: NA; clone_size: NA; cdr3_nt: TGTGCCAGCAGGGAAAGGTTGAACACTGAAGCTTTCTTT; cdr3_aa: CASRERLNTEAFF
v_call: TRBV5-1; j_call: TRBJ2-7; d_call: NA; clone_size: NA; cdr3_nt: TGCGCCAGCAGCTTTATGGACCGCTACGAGCAGTACTTC; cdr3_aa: CASSFMDRYEQYF
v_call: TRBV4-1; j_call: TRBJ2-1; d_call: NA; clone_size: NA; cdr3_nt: TGCGCCAGCAGCCAAGCCGGGACCTACAATGAGCAGTTCTTC; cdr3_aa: CASSQAGTYNEQFF
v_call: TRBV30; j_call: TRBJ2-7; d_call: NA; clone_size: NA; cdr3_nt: TGTGCCTGGAACCAGGGGCTCTACGAGCAGTACTTC; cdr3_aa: CAWNQGLYEQYF
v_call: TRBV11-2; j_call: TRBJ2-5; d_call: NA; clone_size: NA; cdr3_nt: TGTGCCAGCAGCTTAGATGTGTACATCGAGGGAGAGACCCAGTACTTC; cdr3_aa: CASSLDVYIEGETQYF
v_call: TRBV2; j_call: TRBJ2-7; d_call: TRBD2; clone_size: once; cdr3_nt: TGTGCCAGCAGTGAAGTCGCGGGACTAGCTTACGAGCAGTACTTC; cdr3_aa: CASSEVAGLAYEQYF
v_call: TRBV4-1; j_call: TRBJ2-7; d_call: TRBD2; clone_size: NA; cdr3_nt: TGCGCCAGCAGCCAAGCTTACACGGGGGGGACTTACGAGCAGTACTTC; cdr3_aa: CASSQAYTGGTYEQYF
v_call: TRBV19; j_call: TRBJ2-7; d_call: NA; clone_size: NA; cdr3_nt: TGTGCCAGTAGTATAGGGACAGAAAACGAGCAGTACTTC; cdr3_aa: CASSIGTENEQYF
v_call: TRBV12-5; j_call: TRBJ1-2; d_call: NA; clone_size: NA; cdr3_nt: TGTGCTAGTGGTTTAGCAGGGGTGATCTATGGCTACACCTTC; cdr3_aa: CASGLAGVIYGYTF
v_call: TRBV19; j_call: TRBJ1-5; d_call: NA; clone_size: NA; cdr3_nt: TGTGCCAGTAGGGGGGGACTTAGCAATCAGCCCCAGCATTTT; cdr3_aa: CASRGGLSNQPQHF
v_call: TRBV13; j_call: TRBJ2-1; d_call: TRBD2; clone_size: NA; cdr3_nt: TGTGCCAGCAGCTTCGGCGGGAGTTTAGGCTATGAGCAGTTCTTC; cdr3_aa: CASSFGGSLGYEQFF
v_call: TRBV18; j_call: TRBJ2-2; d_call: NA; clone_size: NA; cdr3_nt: TGTGCCAGCTCACCCGACGGGGACGGGTTGTACACCGGGGAGCTGTTTTTT; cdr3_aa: CASSPDGDGLYTGELFF
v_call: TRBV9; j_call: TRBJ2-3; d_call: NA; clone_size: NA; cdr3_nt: TGTGCCAGCAGCGCGGACGCACCAGATACGCAGTATTTT; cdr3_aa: CASSADAPDTQYF
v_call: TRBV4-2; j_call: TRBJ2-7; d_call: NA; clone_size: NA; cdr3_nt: TGTGCCAGCAGCCAATTAGGGCTAACCTCCTACGAGCAGTACTTC; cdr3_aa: CASSQLGLTSYEQYF
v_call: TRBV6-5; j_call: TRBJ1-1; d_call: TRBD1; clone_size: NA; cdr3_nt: TGTGCCAGCAGTTACTCGGCAGGGGGCAACACTGAAGCTTTCTTT; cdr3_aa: CASSYSAGGNTEAFF
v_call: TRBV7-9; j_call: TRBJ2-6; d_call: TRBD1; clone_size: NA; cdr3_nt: TGTGCCAGCAGCGTTATCCGGGACAGGGAGACTGGGGCCAACGTCCTGACTTTC; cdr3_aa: CASSVIRDRETGANVLTF
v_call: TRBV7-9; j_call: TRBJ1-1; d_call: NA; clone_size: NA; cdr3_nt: TGTGCCAGCAGCTCGGGACGGCTGAACACTGAAGCTTTCTTT; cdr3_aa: CASSSGRLNTEAFF
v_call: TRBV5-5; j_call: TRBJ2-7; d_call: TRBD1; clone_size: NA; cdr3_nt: TGTGCCAGCAGCTTGGCCCCGGGACAGGCTTACGAGCAGTACTTC; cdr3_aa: CASSLAPGQAYEQYF
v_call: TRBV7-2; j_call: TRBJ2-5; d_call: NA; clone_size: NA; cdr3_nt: TGTGCCAGCAGCTTAGAATTGTCTGAAAGGGAGACCCAGTACTTC; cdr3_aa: CASSLELSERETQYF
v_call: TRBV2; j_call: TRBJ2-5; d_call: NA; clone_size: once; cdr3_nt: TGTGCCAGCAGTGAAGAGGGGCAGATGCAAGAGACCCAGTACTTC; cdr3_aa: CASSEEGQMQETQYF
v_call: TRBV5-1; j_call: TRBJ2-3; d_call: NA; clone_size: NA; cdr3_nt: TGCGCCAGCAGCGGACAGAAAGAAAGCACAGATACGCAGTATTTT; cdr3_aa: CASSGQKESTDTQYF
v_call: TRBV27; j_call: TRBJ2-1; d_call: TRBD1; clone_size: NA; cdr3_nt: TGTGCCAGCAGTTTTTCAGAACAGGGGGCAATGAACAATGAGCAGTTCTTC; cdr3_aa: CASSFSEQGAMNNEQFF
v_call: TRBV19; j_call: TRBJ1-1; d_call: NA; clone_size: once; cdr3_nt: TGTGCCAGTAGTGGACGGATTCCCGGGGGAACTGAAGCTTTCTTT; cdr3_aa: CASSGRIPGGTEAFF
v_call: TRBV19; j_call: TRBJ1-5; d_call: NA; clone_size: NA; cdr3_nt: TGTGCCAGTAGTATATTCCTAGAAAGCAATCAGCCCCAGCATTTT; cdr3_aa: CASSIFLESNQPQHF
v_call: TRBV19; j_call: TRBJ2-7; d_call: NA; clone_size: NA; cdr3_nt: TGTGCCAGTAGTATAGCTGCAGGGGCCCACGAGCAGTACTTC; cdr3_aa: CASSIAAGAHEQYF